The 7 T cell receptor beta chains reported below all come from one sample, sequenced in a study of shared clonotypes between healthy human individuals. Selected positively for CCR7 and CD45RO-negative, naive CD8 cells excluded terminally differentiated effector memory CD45RA+ cells. TCRdb's table, derived via immunoSEQ multiplex PCR, lists solely in-frame clones and lacks some. The sample comprises 1.5 million to 2.5 million clones, approximately 95% of which are singletons, and approximately 1.2% rests with the top ten. Sequencing used naive CD8+ T cells sorted from blood. These receptors originate from a man aged 18 to 35 in good health.

Details on this clone: Other DNA sequences of this sample code for an identical CDR3. The chain has TRBV6-1 and TRBJ2-2; D is uncertain. V was clipped by 4 bases and J by 3 bases, with 3 bases between them. The CDR3 runs 12 residues. Looked up from germline, CDR1 is MNHNS and CDR2 is SASEGT. CDR3 region: CASSGYTGELFF. The DNA of the CDR3 is TGTGCCAGCAGTGGTTACACCGGGGAGCTGTTTTTT.

The rearrangement joins TRBV15 to TRBJ2-1, with 11 bases identical to TRBD2. The CDR3 covers 19 residues. Unmatched junction bases numbered 18, after V lost 4 bases and J lost 7 bases. CDR1 LNHNV and CDR2 YYDKDF come from the germline V gene (reference sequence). The CDR3 coding sequence is TGTGCCACCAGCACGATTGCCCCTATAGCGGGAGGGCCAAAGAATGAGCAGTTCTTC. Protein product: CATSTIAPIAGGPKNEQFF.

This chain uses TRBV5-4 with TRBJ2-7, with 7 bases aligning to TRBD1. Germline trimming cut 7 bases from V and 0 bases from J; bases unmatched to any gene: 13. This CDR3 is built from 16 residues. Germline-derived CDR1 and CDR2 are SGHNT and YYREEE (reference sequence). As DNA, the CDR3 is TGTGCCAGCTGGGGCCCCGAAGCAGGGGGCTCCTACGAGCAGTACTTC. Translating gives CASWGPEAGGSYEQYF.

The rearrangement joins TRBV5-1 to TRBJ2-2; TRBD2 matches at 12 bases. Germline V gives CDR1 SGHRS, CDR2 YFSETQ. The CDR3 totals 17 residues. V dropped 0 bases and J dropped 3; count of bases not matched to a gene: 3. In DNA form, the CDR3 reads TGCGCCAGCAGCTTGGGACTAGCGGGGGAATACACCGGGGAGCTGTTTTTT. Translating gives CASSLGLAGEYTGELFF.

Points on this clone: This specimen includes other DNA sequences encoding the same CDR3. V usage is TRBV9 and J usage is TRBJ2-1; D not resolved. The CDR3 extends over 13 amino acids. Per the germline V gene, CDR1 is SGDLS and CDR2 is YYNGEE. The V end was cut by 2 bases, the J end by 4 bases, with 7 bases between. DNA for the CDR3: TGTGCCAGCAGCGTGTACAGTTACAATGAGCAGTTCTTC. Its translation is CASSVYSYNEQFF.

This chain connects TRBV4-1 to TRBJ1-1; D is possibly TRBD1 (5 bases). V lost 1 base to trimming and J lost 2 bases, with 17 bases between them. Germline V gene sequence: CDR1 MGHRA, CDR2 YSYEKL. The CDR3 has 17 amino acids. The DNA for the CDR3 is TGCGCCAGCAGCCAAGGGGGGATGACAGCTTTTAACACTGAAGCTTTCTTT. Translated, it gives CASSQGGMTAFNTEAFF.

DNA of the CDR3: TGTGCCAGCGGACCACACCCGAGGACAGGGATTTATCGAAACTATGGCTACACCTTC. Its translation: CASGPHPRTGIYRNYGYTF. The chain is built from TRBV7-2 and TRBJ1-2; 8 positions match TRBD1. Germline lookup yields CDR1 SGHTA and CDR2 FQGNSA. This CDR3 contains 19 residues. With V trimmed by 8 bases and J by 2 bases, 22 bases remained unmatched.